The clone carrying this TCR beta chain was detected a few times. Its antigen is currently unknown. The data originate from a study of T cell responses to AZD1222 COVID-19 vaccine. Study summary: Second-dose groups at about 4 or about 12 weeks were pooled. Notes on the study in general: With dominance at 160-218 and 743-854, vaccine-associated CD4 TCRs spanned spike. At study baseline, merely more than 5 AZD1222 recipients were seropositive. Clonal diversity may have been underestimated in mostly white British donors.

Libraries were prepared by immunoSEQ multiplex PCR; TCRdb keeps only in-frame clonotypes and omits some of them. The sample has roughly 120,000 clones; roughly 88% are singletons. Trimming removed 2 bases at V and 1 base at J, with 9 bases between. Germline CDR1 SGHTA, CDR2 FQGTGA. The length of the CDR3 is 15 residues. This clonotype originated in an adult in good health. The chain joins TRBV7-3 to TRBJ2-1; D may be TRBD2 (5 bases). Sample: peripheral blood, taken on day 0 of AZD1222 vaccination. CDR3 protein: CASSLGGQSYNEQFF. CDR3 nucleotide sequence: TGTGCCAGCAGCTTAGGAGGCCAGTCCTACAATGAGCAGTTCTTC.